The 9 T cell receptor beta chains reported below all come from one sample, sequenced in a study of response to subunit inactivated influenza vaccine. TCRdb reprocessed the RT-PCR reads via MiXCR and lists one record per CDR3 protein. The table records about 180,000 distinct CDR3 sequences, about 9% of them present only once. Here the sequenced sample was non-naive T cells sorted from PBMCs, taken on the day of vaccination. The receptors originated from a man aged 45-65 years who received an inactivated influenza vaccine.

This clonotype was counted ten times or more. The genes are TRBV27 and TRBJ2-7; D gene ambiguous. Germline CDR1 reads MNHEY; CDR2 reads SMNVEV (reference sequence). The CDR3 has 14 amino acids. Trimming shortened V by 3 bases and J by 1 base, and 10 bases separated the two germline ends. The CDR3 coding sequence is TGTGCCAGCAGTTTGGACCGGGCATCCTACGAGCAGTACTTC. Its translation: CASSLDRASYEQYF.

This sequence joins TRBV5-1 and TRBJ2-2; D gene uncertain. The CDR3 sequence is 13 residues long. V dropped 3 bases and J dropped 5 bases, with 8 bases sitting between them. Germline V gene sequence: CDR1 SGHRS, CDR2 YFSETQ. CDR3: CASSSAPTGELFF. CDR3 nucleotide sequence: TGCGCCAGCAGCTCAGCTCCTACCGGGGAGCTGTTTTTT. The variable domain in full, completed from reference TRBV5-1 and TRBJ2-2, reads KAGVTQTPRYLIKTRGQQVTLSCSPISGHRSVSWYQQTPGQGLQFLFEYFSETQRNKGNFPGRFSGRQFSNSRSEMNVSTLELGDSALYLCASSSAPTGELFFGEGSRLTVL.

This clonotype was counted a few times. V is TRBV20-1 and J is TRBJ1-1; a possible D gene is TRBD1 (5 bases). The V gene's germline CDR1 is DFQATT and CDR2 SNEGSKA (reference sequence). This CDR3 comprises 13 residues. V was shortened by 2 bases and J by 7 bases, with 14 bases between the two germline ends. The CDR3 DNA reads as TGCAGTGCTAGAAAGGGCAGGGTTAATGAAGCTTTCTTT. This encodes CSARKGRVNEAFF.

The J gene is TRBJ1-6, the V gene TRBV20-1; D possibly corresponds to TRBD1 (5 bases). Germline V gene lookup returns CDR1 DFQATT and CDR2 SNEGSKA (reference sequence). This CDR3 is 14 amino acids long. Trimming took off 2 bases at V and 6 bases at J, with 11 bases between the two ends. The CDR3 reads CSARKQGSNSPLHF. As DNA, the CDR3 is TGCAGTGCTAGAAAGCAGGGTTCTAATTCACCCCTCCACTTT.

This clonotype was seen many times. This chain joins TRBV7-9 and TRBJ1-1; no definite D call. Per germline, CDR1 SEHNR and CDR2 FQNEAQ (reference sequence). The CDR3 runs 14 residues. V lost 4 bases to trimming and J lost 4 bases, with 13 bases between them. The CDR3 loop is CASSYEGLGTEAFF. As DNA, the CDR3 is TGTGCCAGCAGCTATGAGGGTTTAGGCACTGAAGCTTTCTTT.

The chain couples TRBV28 to TRBJ1-1; maybe TRBD1 (6 bases). Trimming cost V 8 bases and J 8 bases, with 12 bases left between them. The CDR3 loop spans 11 amino acids. Looked up from germline, CDR1 is MDHEN and CDR2 is SYDVKM. The CDR3 loop reads CASGGGVEAFF. As DNA, the CDR3 is TGTGCCAGCGGGGGGGGCGTAGAAGCTTTCTTT.

This clonotype has a handful of counts. This sequence joins TRBV10-2 and TRBJ1-6, with 11 bases aligning to TRBD1. This CDR3 comprises 17 residues. The J segment lost 5 bases and the V segment lost 0 bases, leaving 3 bases of the junction unmatched. Germline loops: CDR1 WSHSY, CDR2 SAAADI. CDR3 loop: CASSESLGQGDNSPLHF. The CDR3, as DNA: TGCGCCAGCAGTGAGTCGTTGGGACAGGGGGATAATTCACCCCTCCACTTT.

The chain is built from TRBV11-2 and TRBJ1-2; tentatively, D is TRBD1 (6 bases). Germline CDR1 SGHAT, CDR2 FQNNGV. The CDR3 totals 18 residues. Trimming removed 5 bases from V and 0 bases from J, with 22 bases in between. CDR3 loop: CASSPGVSRFEANYGYTF. CDR3 coding DNA: TGTGCCAGCAGCCCAGGGGTTAGCCGGTTCGAAGCTAACTATGGCTACACCTTC.

This sequence joins TRBV11-2 and TRBJ2-1; no firm D call. Germline V gene sequence: CDR1 SGHAT, CDR2 FQNNGV. V was shortened by 8 bases and J by 8 bases, with 10 bases between the two germline ends. CDR3 size: 11 residues. DNA of the CDR3: TGTGCCAGCGCTATTTCGTATGAGCAGTTCTTC. It specifies CASAISYEQFF.